A selection of T cell receptor beta chains follows, all from one sample in a study of CD8 T cells in Susac syndrome. Via MiXCR, TCRdb re-called the immunoSEQ multiplex PCR reads, giving one row per CDR3 protein. This sample has 200,000 to 250,000 distinct CDR3 sequences, with around 95% found just once. Sequencing was done on a sample of CD4+ T cells from PBMCs. The origin of the receptors is a human donor with multiple sclerosis. Both conserved end residues are part of each CDR3. Each record gives: D gene, clone size, V gene, J gene, CDR3 protein, CDR3 DNA. A D gene is named only where the DNA matches it firmly. Size values are once, few and many counts, or a class for expanded clones, and some rows have none.

D gene: NA
clone size: NA
V gene: TRBV3-1
J gene: TRBJ1-1
CDR3 protein: CASSVGGYTEAFF
CDR3 DNA: TGTGCCAGCAGCGTCGGGGGGTACACTGAAGCTTTCTTT

D gene: NA
clone size: few
V gene: TRBV29-1
J gene: TRBJ2-3
CDR3 protein: CSVDTGNTDTQYF
CDR3 DNA: TGCAGCGTTGATACAGGGAACACAGATACGCAGTATTTT

D gene: NA
clone size: NA
V gene: TRBV2
J gene: TRBJ1-2
CDR3 protein: CASSEAHQAGGYTF
CDR3 DNA: TGTGCCAGCAGTGAAGCGCACCAAGCAGGTGGCTACACCTTC

D gene: NA
clone size: NA
V gene: TRBV2
J gene: TRBJ2-1
CDR3 protein: CASREQGGQFF
CDR3 DNA: TGTGCCAGCAGGGAACAGGGTGGGCAGTTCTTC

D gene: NA
clone size: once
V gene: TRBV20-1
J gene: TRBJ2-1
CDR3 protein: CSARDRVIFYNEQFF
CDR3 DNA: TGCAGTGCTAGAGATAGAGTTATTTTCTACAATGAGCAGTTCTTC

D gene: TRBD1
clone size: NA
V gene: TRBV20-1
J gene: TRBJ1-1
CDR3 protein: CSARAPGGMNTEAFF
CDR3 DNA: TGCAGTGCTAGAGCCCCAGGGGGTATGAACACTGAAGCTTTCTTT

D gene: NA
clone size: NA
V gene: TRBV29-1
J gene: TRBJ1-2
CDR3 protein: CSVAISGYGYTF
CDR3 DNA: TGCAGCGTCGCCATCTCAGGGTATGGCTACACCTTC

D gene: NA
clone size: NA
V gene: TRBV15
J gene: TRBJ2-5
CDR3 protein: CATSRDQETQYF
CDR3 DNA: TGTGCCACCAGCAGGGATCAAGAGACCCAGTACTTC

D gene: TRBD2
clone size: NA
V gene: TRBV19
J gene: TRBJ2-3
CDR3 protein: CASSRGLAGNTDTQYF
CDR3 DNA: TGTGCCAGTAGTCGAGGACTAGCGGGGAACACAGATACGCAGTATTTT

D gene: NA
clone size: NA
V gene: TRBV5-1
J gene: TRBJ1-1
CDR3 protein: CASSLEGTVNTEAFF
CDR3 DNA: TGCGCCAGCAGCTTGGAGGGCACAGTGAACACTGAAGCTTTCTTT

D gene: NA
clone size: NA
V gene: TRBV7-9
J gene: TRBJ1-2
CDR3 protein: CASSGDRAAYGYTF
CDR3 DNA: TGTGCCAGCAGCGGAGACCGGGCAGCCTATGGCTACACCTTC

D gene: NA
clone size: NA
V gene: TRBV28
J gene: TRBJ2-4
CDR3 protein: CASSLAKNIQYF
CDR3 DNA: TGTGCCAGCAGTTTAGCCAAAAACATTCAGTACTTC

D gene: NA
clone size: NA
V gene: TRBV20-1
J gene: TRBJ1-2
CDR3 protein: CSARNAGHRNYGYTF
CDR3 DNA: TGCAGTGCTAGAAACGCGGGACACCGAAACTATGGCTACACCTTC

D gene: NA
clone size: NA
V gene: TRBV5-1
J gene: TRBJ2-3
CDR3 protein: CASSFGSTFKRDTQYF
CDR3 DNA: TGCGCCAGCAGCTTCGGGTCTACCTTCAAGAGGGATACGCAGTATTTT

D gene: NA
clone size: NA
V gene: TRBV3-1
J gene: TRBJ2-1
CDR3 protein: CASSQVGEQFF
CDR3 DNA: TGTGCCAGCAGCCAAGTTGGAGAGCAGTTCTTC

D gene: NA
clone size: NA
V gene: TRBV20-1
J gene: TRBJ1-1
CDR3 protein: CSARDWDTEAFF
CDR3 DNA: TGCAGTGCTAGAGATTGGGACACTGAAGCTTTCTTT

D gene: NA
clone size: NA
V gene: TRBV30
J gene: TRBJ1-1
CDR3 protein: CAWMEGNTEAFF
CDR3 DNA: TGTGCCTGGATGGAAGGGAACACTGAAGCTTTCTTT

D gene: TRBD1
clone size: NA
V gene: TRBV24-1
J gene: TRBJ2-1
CDR3 protein: CATSDYLGTGEQFF
CDR3 DNA: TGTGCCACCAGTGACTACCTCGGGACAGGGGAGCAGTTCTTC

D gene: NA
clone size: NA
V gene: TRBV2
J gene: TRBJ2-5
CDR3 protein: CASTLVETQYF
CDR3 DNA: TGTGCCAGCACGTTAGTTGAGACCCAGTACTTC

D gene: NA
clone size: NA
V gene: TRBV29-1
J gene: TRBJ1-5
CDR3 protein: CSVRSSGQPQHF
CDR3 DNA: TGCAGCGTTAGGTCGAGCGGCCAGCCCCAGCATTTT

D gene: NA
clone size: NA
V gene: TRBV12-3/TRBV12-4
J gene: TRBJ1-5
CDR3 protein: CASSPKDGFKPQHF
CDR3 DNA: TGTGCCAGCAGTCCTAAGGACGGCTTTAAGCCCCAGCATTTT

D gene: NA
clone size: NA
V gene: TRBV12-3/TRBV12-4
J gene: TRBJ1-3
CDR3 protein: CASSFGMAIGNTIYF
CDR3 DNA: TGTGCCAGCAGTTTCGGTATGGCCATCGGAAACACCATATATTTT

D gene: NA
clone size: NA
V gene: TRBV20-1
J gene: TRBJ2-3
CDR3 protein: CSAREGGKYTQYF
CDR3 DNA: TGCAGTGCTAGAGAGGGAGGAAAGTACACGCAGTATTTT

D gene: TRBD1
clone size: NA
V gene: TRBV28
J gene: TRBJ1-5
CDR3 protein: CASSSQTGYQPQHF
CDR3 DNA: TGTGCCAGCAGTTCCCAGACAGGGTATCAGCCCCAGCATTTT

D gene: TRBD1
clone size: NA
V gene: TRBV29-1
J gene: TRBJ2-3
CDR3 protein: CSVAGTANTDTQYF
CDR3 DNA: TGCAGCGTGGCCGGGACAGCCAACACAGATACGCAGTATTTT

D gene: NA
clone size: NA
V gene: TRBV7-9
J gene: TRBJ2-5
CDR3 protein: CASSLSHRGETQYF
CDR3 DNA: TGTGCCAGCAGCTTATCCCATCGCGGAGAGACCCAGTACTTC

D gene: NA
clone size: NA
V gene: TRBV29-1
J gene: TRBJ1-1
CDR3 protein: CSARVDGSTEAFF
CDR3 DNA: TGCAGCGCCCGGGTAGACGGGAGTACTGAAGCTTTCTTT

D gene: TRBD1
clone size: NA
V gene: TRBV11-2
J gene: TRBJ2-7
CDR3 protein: CASSLTDRTYEQYF
CDR3 DNA: TGTGCCAGCAGCTTAACGGACAGGACCTACGAGCAGTACTTC

D gene: NA
clone size: NA
V gene: TRBV20-1
J gene: TRBJ2-1
CDR3 protein: CSAEGSNNEQFF
CDR3 DNA: TGCAGTGCAGAGGGGAGTAACAATGAGCAGTTCTTC

D gene: TRBD1
clone size: NA
V gene: TRBV18
J gene: TRBJ1-6
CDR3 protein: CASSLDRGSPLHF
CDR3 DNA: TGTGCCAGCTCACTAGACAGGGGCTCACCCCTCCACTTT

D gene: NA
clone size: NA
V gene: TRBV3-1
J gene: TRBJ2-3
CDR3 protein: CASSSSAGQYF
CDR3 DNA: TGTGCCAGCAGCTCTAGCGCGGGGCAGTATTTT

D gene: NA
clone size: once
V gene: TRBV10-2
J gene: TRBJ2-7
CDR3 protein: CASSEITGLAYEQYF
CDR3 DNA: TGCGCCAGCAGTGAGATTACAGGGTTGGCGTACGAGCAGTACTTC

D gene: NA
clone size: NA
V gene: TRBV9
J gene: TRBJ1-1
CDR3 protein: CASSVVNGLNTEAFF
CDR3 DNA: TGTGCCAGCAGCGTAGTAAACGGACTGAACACTGAAGCTTTCTTT

D gene: NA
clone size: NA
V gene: TRBV12-3/TRBV12-4
J gene: TRBJ1-2
CDR3 protein: CASSHRMDGGYTF
CDR3 DNA: TGTGCCAGCAGCCACCGAATGGACGGTGGCTACACCTTC

D gene: TRBD2
clone size: NA
V gene: TRBV12-3/TRBV12-4
J gene: TRBJ2-1
CDR3 protein: CASNPGLAAANEQFF
CDR3 DNA: TGTGCCAGCAACCCGGGGCTAGCGGCGGCGAATGAGCAGTTCTTC

D gene: NA
clone size: NA
V gene: TRBV5-1
J gene: TRBJ2-1
CDR3 protein: CASSRGSGLYNEQFF
CDR3 DNA: TGCGCCAGCAGTCGGGGTAGCGGATTATACAATGAGCAGTTCTTC

D gene: NA
clone size: NA
V gene: TRBV27
J gene: TRBJ2-6
CDR3 protein: CASSLVAGANVLTF
CDR3 DNA: TGTGCCAGCAGTTTGGTGGCCGGGGCCAACGTCCTGACTTTC

D gene: NA
clone size: NA
V gene: TRBV2
J gene: TRBJ1-6
CDR3 protein: CASSPSQNSPLHF
CDR3 DNA: TGTGCCAGCTCACCAAGCCAGAATTCACCCCTCCACTTT

D gene: NA
clone size: NA
V gene: TRBV6-5
J gene: TRBJ1-5
CDR3 protein: CASSQNLNQPQHF
CDR3 DNA: TGTGCCAGCAGCCAAAATCTCAATCAGCCCCAGCATTTT

D gene: TRBD1
clone size: NA
V gene: TRBV29-1
J gene: TRBJ1-2
CDR3 protein: CSVPVTGVDGYTF
CDR3 DNA: TGCAGCGTGCCCGTGACAGGGGTGGATGGCTACACCTTC

D gene: NA
clone size: NA
V gene: TRBV9
J gene: TRBJ2-7
CDR3 protein: CASSASPQLYEQYF
CDR3 DNA: TGTGCCAGCAGCGCCTCCCCTCAACTCTACGAGCAGTACTTC

D gene: NA
clone size: NA
V gene: TRBV7-9
J gene: TRBJ2-1
CDR3 protein: CASSLENWEPSYNEQFF
CDR3 DNA: TGTGCCAGCAGCTTAGAGAATTGGGAGCCCTCCTACAATGAGCAGTTCTTC

D gene: NA
clone size: once
V gene: TRBV15
J gene: TRBJ1-1
CDR3 protein: CATSRDRAGTEAFF
CDR3 DNA: TGTGCCACCAGCAGAGACAGGGCAGGGACTGAAGCTTTCTTT

D gene: NA
clone size: once
V gene: TRBV13
J gene: TRBJ2-7
CDR3 protein: CASSFRDWNYEQYF
CDR3 DNA: TGTGCCAGCAGCTTCCGGGACTGGAACTACGAGCAGTACTTC

D gene: NA
clone size: few
V gene: TRBV11-2
J gene: TRBJ1-3
CDR3 protein: CASSPSGNTIYF
CDR3 DNA: TGTGCCAGCAGCCCAAGTGGAAACACCATATATTTT

D gene: NA
clone size: NA
V gene: TRBV20-1
J gene: TRBJ1-1
CDR3 protein: CSARGDLGTEAFF
CDR3 DNA: TGCAGTGCCCGAGGCGACCTGGGGACTGAAGCTTTCTTT

D gene: NA
clone size: NA
V gene: TRBV30
J gene: TRBJ2-7
CDR3 protein: CAWDQMGREQYF
CDR3 DNA: TGTGCCTGGGACCAGATGGGGCGCGAGCAGTACTTC

D gene: TRBD1
clone size: NA
V gene: TRBV6-2/TRBV6-3
J gene: TRBJ1-1
CDR3 protein: CASSSPRQGNEAFF
CDR3 DNA: TGTGCCAGCAGTTCCCCGCGACAGGGGAATGAAGCTTTCTTT

D gene: NA
clone size: NA
V gene: TRBV12-3/TRBV12-4
J gene: TRBJ2-2
CDR3 protein: CASSRLRAANTGELFF
CDR3 DNA: TGTGCCAGCAGCCGCCTTAGGGCGGCGAACACCGGGGAGCTGTTTTTT

D gene: TRBD2
clone size: NA
V gene: TRBV29-1
J gene: TRBJ2-5
CDR3 protein: CSAGRTSGRGYQETQYF
CDR3 DNA: TGCAGCGCGGGACGGACTAGCGGGAGGGGATACCAAGAGACCCAGTACTTC

D gene: TRBD1
clone size: once
V gene: TRBV4-1
J gene: TRBJ1-1
CDR3 protein: CASRPPDGQGNTEAFF
CDR3 DNA: TGCGCCAGCAGACCACCAGATGGACAGGGGAACACTGAAGCTTTCTTT

D gene: TRBD2
clone size: NA
V gene: TRBV30
J gene: TRBJ2-1
CDR3 protein: CAWRSGRGSYNEQFF
CDR3 DNA: TGTGCCTGGAGAAGCGGGAGGGGGTCCTACAATGAGCAGTTCTTC

D gene: TRBD1
clone size: NA
V gene: TRBV20-1
J gene: TRBJ1-2
CDR3 protein: CSQINRGHVGYTF
CDR3 DNA: TGCAGTCAAATCAACAGGGGGCATGTCGGCTACACCTTC

D gene: NA
clone size: NA
V gene: TRBV4-1
J gene: TRBJ2-3
CDR3 protein: CASSQFGLTDTQYF
CDR3 DNA: TGCGCCAGCAGCCAATTCGGGCTCACAGATACGCAGTATTTT

D gene: TRBD1
clone size: once
V gene: TRBV30
J gene: TRBJ2-7
CDR3 protein: CALKPSTGTYEQYF
CDR3 DNA: TGTGCCCTAAAACCTTCGACAGGGACCTACGAGCAGTACTTC